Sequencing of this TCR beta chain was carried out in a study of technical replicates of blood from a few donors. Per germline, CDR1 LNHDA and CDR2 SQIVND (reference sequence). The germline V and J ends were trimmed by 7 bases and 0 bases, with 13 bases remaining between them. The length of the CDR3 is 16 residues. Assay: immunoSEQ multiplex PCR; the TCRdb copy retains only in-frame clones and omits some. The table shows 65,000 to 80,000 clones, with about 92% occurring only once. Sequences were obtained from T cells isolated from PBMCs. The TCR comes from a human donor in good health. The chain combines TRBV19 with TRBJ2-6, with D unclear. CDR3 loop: CASKTPSGSGANVLTF. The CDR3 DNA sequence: TGTGCCAGTAAGACACCGTCAGGCTCTGGGGCCAACGTCCTGACTTTC.